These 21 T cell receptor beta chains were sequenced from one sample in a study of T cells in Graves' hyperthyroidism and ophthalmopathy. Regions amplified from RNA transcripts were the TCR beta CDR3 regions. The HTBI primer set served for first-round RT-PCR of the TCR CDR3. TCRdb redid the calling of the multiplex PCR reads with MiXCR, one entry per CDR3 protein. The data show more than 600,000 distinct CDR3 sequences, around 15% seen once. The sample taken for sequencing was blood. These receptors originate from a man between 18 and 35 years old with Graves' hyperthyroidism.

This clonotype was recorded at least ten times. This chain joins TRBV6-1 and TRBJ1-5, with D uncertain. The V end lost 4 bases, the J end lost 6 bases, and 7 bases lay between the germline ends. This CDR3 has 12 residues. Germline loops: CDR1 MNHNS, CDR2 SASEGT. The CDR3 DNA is TGTGCCAGCAGTGTGGGTGGTCAGCCCCAGCATTTT. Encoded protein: CASSVGGQPQHF.

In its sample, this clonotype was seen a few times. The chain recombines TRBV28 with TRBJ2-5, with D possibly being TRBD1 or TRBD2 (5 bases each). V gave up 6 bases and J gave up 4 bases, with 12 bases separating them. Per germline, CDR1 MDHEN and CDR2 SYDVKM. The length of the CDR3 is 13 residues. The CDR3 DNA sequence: TGTGCCAGCAGACCGGGACGGTTAGAGACCCAGTACTTC. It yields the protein CASRPGRLETQYF.

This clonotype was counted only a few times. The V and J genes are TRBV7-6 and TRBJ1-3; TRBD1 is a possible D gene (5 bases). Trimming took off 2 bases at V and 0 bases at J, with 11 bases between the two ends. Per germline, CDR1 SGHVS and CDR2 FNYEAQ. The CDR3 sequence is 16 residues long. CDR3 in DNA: TGTGCCAGCAGCTTACCCGGGGCGACCTCTGGAAACACCATATATTTT. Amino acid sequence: CASSLPGATSGNTIYF.

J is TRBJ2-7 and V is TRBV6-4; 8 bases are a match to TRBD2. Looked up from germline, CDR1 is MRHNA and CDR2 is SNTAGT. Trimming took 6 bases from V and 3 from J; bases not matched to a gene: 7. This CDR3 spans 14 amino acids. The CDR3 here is CASSSGTRYYEQYF. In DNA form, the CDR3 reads TGTGCCAGCAGCTCCGGGACTAGGTACTACGAGCAGTACTTC.

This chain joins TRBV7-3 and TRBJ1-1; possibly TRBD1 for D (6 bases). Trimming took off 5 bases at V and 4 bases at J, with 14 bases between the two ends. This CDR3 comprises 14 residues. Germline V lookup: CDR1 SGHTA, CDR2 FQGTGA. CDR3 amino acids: CASSEQGQGTEAFF. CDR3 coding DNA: TGTGCCAGCAGCGAACAGGGCCAGGGCACTGAAGCTTTCTTT.

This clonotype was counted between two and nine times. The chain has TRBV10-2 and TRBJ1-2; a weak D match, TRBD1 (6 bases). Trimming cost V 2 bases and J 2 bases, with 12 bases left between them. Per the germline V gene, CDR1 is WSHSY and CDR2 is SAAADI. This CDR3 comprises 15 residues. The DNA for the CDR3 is TGCGCCAGCAGTGAGACCGGGACAACAAACTATGGCTACACCTTC. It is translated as CASSETGTTNYGYTF.

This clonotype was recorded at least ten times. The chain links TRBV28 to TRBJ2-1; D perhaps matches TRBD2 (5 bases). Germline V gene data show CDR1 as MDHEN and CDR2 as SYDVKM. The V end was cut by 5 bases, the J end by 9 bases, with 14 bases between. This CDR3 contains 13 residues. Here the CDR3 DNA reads TGTGCCAGCAGTCTCCAGAGTCGGGGTGAGCAGTTCTTC. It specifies CASSLQSRGEQFF.

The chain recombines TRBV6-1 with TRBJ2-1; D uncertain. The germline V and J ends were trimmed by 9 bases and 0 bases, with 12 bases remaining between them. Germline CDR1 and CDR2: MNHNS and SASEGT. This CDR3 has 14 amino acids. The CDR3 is CASIDASSYNEQFF. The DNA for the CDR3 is TGTGCCAGTATAGACGCGAGCTCCTACAATGAGCAGTTCTTC.

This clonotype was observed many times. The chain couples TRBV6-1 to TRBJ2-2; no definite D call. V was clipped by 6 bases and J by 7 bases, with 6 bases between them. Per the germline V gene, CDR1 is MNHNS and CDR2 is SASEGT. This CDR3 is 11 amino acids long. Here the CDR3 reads CASSPSGELFF. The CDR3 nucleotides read TGTGCCAGCAGCCCTAGCGGGGAGCTGTTTTTT.

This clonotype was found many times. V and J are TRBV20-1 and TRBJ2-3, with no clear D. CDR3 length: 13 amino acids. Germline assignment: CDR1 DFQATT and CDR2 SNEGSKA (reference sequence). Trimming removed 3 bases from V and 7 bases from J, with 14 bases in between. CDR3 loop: CSASRSDANTQYF. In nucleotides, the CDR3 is TGCAGTGCTAGTAGGAGCGACGCAAATACGCAGTATTTT.

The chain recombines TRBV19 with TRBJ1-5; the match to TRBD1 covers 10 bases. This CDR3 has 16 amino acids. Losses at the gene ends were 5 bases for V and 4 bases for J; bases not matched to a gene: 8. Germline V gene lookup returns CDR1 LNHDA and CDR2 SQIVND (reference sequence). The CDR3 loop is CASSSGTGAGNQPQHF. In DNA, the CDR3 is TGTGCCAGTAGTTCAGGGACAGGGGCAGGAAATCAGCCCCAGCATTTT.

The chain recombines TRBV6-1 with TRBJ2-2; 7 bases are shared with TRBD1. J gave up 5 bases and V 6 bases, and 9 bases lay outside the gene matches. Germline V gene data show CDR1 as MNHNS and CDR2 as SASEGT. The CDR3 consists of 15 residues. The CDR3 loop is CASSERQGQTGELFF. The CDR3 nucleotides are TGTGCCAGCAGCGAAAGACAGGGTCAGACCGGGGAGCTGTTTTTT.

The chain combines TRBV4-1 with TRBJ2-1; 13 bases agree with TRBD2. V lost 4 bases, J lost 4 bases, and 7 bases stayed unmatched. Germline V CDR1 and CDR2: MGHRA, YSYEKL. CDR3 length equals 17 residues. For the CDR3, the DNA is TGCGCCAGCAGCCCGAAGGGACTAGCGGGACTATACAATGAGCAGTTCTTC. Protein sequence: CASSPKGLAGLYNEQFF.

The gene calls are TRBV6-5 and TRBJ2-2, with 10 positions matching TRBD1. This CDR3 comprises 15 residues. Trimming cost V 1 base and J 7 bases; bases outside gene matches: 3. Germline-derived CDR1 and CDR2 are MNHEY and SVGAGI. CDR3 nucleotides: TGTGCCAGCAGTTACTTGACAGGGGGCGGCGGGGAGCTGTTTTTT. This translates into CASSYLTGGGGELFF.

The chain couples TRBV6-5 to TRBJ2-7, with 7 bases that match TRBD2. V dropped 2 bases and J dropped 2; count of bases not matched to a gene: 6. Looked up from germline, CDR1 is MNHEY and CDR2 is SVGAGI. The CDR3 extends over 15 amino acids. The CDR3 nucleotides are TGTGCCAGCAGTTACCCCTCAGCGGGACCCTACGAGCAGTACTTC. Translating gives CASSYPSAGPYEQYF.

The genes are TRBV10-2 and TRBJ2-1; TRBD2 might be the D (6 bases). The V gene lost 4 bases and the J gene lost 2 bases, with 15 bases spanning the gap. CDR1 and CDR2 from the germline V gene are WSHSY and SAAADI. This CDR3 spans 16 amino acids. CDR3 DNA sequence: TGCGCCAGCAGTGGGTGGGGGGAGGAAACCTACAATGAGCAGTTCTTC. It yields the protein CASSGWGEETYNEQFF.

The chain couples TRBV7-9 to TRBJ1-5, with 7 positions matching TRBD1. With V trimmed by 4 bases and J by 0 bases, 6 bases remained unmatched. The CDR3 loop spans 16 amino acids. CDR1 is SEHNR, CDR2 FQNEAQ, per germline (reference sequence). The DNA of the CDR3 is TGTGCCAGCAGCTACGGGACAGCGAATAGCAATCAGCCCCAGCATTTT. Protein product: CASSYGTANSNQPQHF.

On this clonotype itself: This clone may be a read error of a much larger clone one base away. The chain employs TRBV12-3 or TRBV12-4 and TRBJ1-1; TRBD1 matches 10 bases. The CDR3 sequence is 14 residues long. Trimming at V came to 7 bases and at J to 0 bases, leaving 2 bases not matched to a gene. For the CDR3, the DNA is TGTGCCAGCATCGACAGGGGGCTGAACACTGAAGCTTTCTTT. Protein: CASIDRGLNTEAFF.

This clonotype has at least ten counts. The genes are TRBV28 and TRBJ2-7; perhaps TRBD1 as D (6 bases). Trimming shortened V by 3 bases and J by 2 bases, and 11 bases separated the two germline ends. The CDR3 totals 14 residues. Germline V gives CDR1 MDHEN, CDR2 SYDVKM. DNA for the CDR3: TGTGCCAGCAGTTTCGGGACATACACCTACGAGCAGTACTTC. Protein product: CASSFGTYTYEQYF.

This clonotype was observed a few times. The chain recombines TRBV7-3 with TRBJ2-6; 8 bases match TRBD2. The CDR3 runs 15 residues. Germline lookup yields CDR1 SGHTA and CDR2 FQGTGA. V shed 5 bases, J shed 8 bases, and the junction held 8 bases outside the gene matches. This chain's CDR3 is CASSPSGYDTNVLTF. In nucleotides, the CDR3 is TGTGCCAGCAGCCCTAGCGGGTATGATACCAACGTCCTGACTTTC.

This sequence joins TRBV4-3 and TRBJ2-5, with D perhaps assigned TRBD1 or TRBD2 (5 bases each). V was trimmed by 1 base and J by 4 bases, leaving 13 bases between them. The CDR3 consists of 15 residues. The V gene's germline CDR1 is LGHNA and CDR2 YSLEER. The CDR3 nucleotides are TGCGCCAGCAGCCAAGGAATCGGGGCCCGAGAGACCCAGTACTTC. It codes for CASSQGIGARETQYF.